A selection of T cell receptor beta chains follows, all from one sample in a study of CD8 T cells in Susac syndrome. TCRdb reprocessed the immunoSEQ multiplex PCR reads with MiXCR, giving one entry per CDR3 protein. Of some 110,000 distinct CDR3 sequences in the sample, roughly 94% were seen once. The sequencing sample was made of CD8+ T cells from PBMCs. Every receptor here comes from a human donor with Susac syndrome. CDR3s include the opening cysteine and the closing phenylalanine or tryptophan. A D gene is named only where the DNA matches it firmly. The size field is filled for only some rows; it gives once, few, many or a size class.

j_call d_call v_call clone_size cdr3_nt cdr3_aa
TRBJ1-2 NA TRBV5-1 NA TGCGCCAGCAGCACCTGGGGGGGGACCGATGGCTACACCTTC CASSTWGGTDGYTF
TRBJ1-6 NA TRBV2 NA TGTGCCAGCAGTGAAGCAGGGAGCTCCTATAATTCACCCCTCCACTTT CASSEAGSSYNSPLHF
TRBJ2-6 NA TRBV6-2/TRBV6-3 NA TGTGCCAGCAGTTACGATGGAGCTGGGGCCAACGTCCTGACTTTC CASSYDGAGANVLTF
TRBJ2-2 NA TRBV6-5 NA TGTGCCAGCCGCCTCAGGGGGAACACCGGGGAGCTGTTTTTT CASRLRGNTGELFF
TRBJ1-2 NA TRBV20-1 NA TGCAGTGCTAGAGATTTTGCGACAGCCCGCCCAGAAACCTTC CSARDFATARPETF
TRBJ2-2 NA TRBV10-3 NA TGTGCCATCAGTTTAGATGGGGGTCTCACCGGGGAGCTGTTTTTT CAISLDGGLTGELFF
TRBJ2-1 TRBD2 TRBV3-1 NA TGTGCCAGCAGCTTTAGCGGGGGGGCGCCCAATGAGCAGTTCTTC CASSFSGGAPNEQFF
TRBJ2-7 NA TRBV12-3/TRBV12-4 NA TGTGCCAGCAGTTTCTCTAACGAGCAGTACTTC CASSFSNEQYF
TRBJ2-7 TRBD1 TRBV6-5 once TGTGCCAGCAGTTACTCGACGGGACAGAGTTACTACGAGCAGTACTTC CASSYSTGQSYYEQYF
TRBJ2-5 NA TRBV27 NA TGTGCCAGCTCCCGCCCGGGGTTCCAAGAGACCCAGTACTTC CASSRPGFQETQYF
TRBJ1-6 NA TRBV9 NA TGTGCCAGCAGCCCAGGGTTTGGCTCCTATAATTCACCCCTCCACTTT CASSPGFGSYNSPLHF
TRBJ2-2 NA TRBV7-8 NA TGTGCCAGCAGCCCGGAGCACATCACCGGGGAGCTGTTTTTT CASSPEHITGELFF
TRBJ2-7 TRBD1 TRBV20-1 NA TGCAGTGCTAGCGGGACAGGGGCTACCTACGAGCAGTACTTC CSASGTGATYEQYF
TRBJ2-5 NA TRBV24-1 NA TGTGCCACCGCCACAGGGAATCAAGAGACCCAGTACTTC CATATGNQETQYF
TRBJ2-7 TRBD1 TRBV19 NA TGTGCCAGTAGTTTCCGACAGGGGCTACTCTACGAGCAGTACTTC CASSFRQGLLYEQYF
TRBJ2-5 NA TRBV13 NA TGTGCCAGCAGCTTAGACGGCGCTAGGGAGACCCAGTACTTC CASSLDGARETQYF
TRBJ2-1 NA TRBV25-1 NA TGTGCCAGCAGTGAATCGGTTGAGCAGTTCTTC CASSESVEQFF
TRBJ1-2 TRBD1 TRBV27 NA TGTGCCAGCAGTCCCTGGGACAGTAACTATGGCTACACCTTC CASSPWDSNYGYTF
TRBJ1-5 NA TRBV9 NA TGTGCCAGCAGCGTAGCCGGAGGCAATCAGCCCCAGCATTTT CASSVAGGNQPQHF
TRBJ2-7 TRBD1 TRBV4-1 NA TGCGCCAGCAGCCTCCGGACAGGAACCACCTACGAGCAGTACTTC CASSLRTGTTYEQYF
TRBJ2-1 NA TRBV20-1 NA TGCAGCCCCTCAGGCTATGAGCAGTTCTTC CSPSGYEQFF
TRBJ2-1 TRBD2 TRBV3-1 NA TGTGCCAGCAGCTCCCGACTAGCGGGCTCCTACAATGAGCAGTTCTTC CASSSRLAGSYNEQFF
TRBJ1-5 NA TRBV20-1 NA TGCAGGGACAGCAATCAGCCCCAGCATTTT CRDSNQPQHF
TRBJ1-1 NA TRBV5-6 NA TGTGCCAGCAGCTTCGGGACACTGAACACTGAAGCTTTCTTT CASSFGTLNTEAFF
TRBJ2-5 NA TRBV18 NA TGTGCCAGCTCACCAACAGTACTCAGAAGCCAAGAGACCCAGTACTTC CASSPTVLRSQETQYF
TRBJ2-3 NA TRBV9 few TGTGCCAGCAGCGTAGTCGGCACAGATACGCAGTATTTT CASSVVGTDTQYF
TRBJ2-4 NA TRBV15 NA TGTGCCACCAGCAGAGATTTGGGGAACAGAAACATTCAGTACTTC CATSRDLGNRNIQYF
TRBJ1-2 TRBD1 TRBV6-2/TRBV6-3 NA TGTGCCAGCAGTCCCCCCCGGGACAGGGCGTCCTATGGCTACACCTTC CASSPPRDRASYGYTF
TRBJ2-5 NA TRBV4-1 NA TGCGCCAGCAGCCCCCGGACCGACCAAGAGACCCAGTACTTC CASSPRTDQETQYF
TRBJ2-7 NA TRBV7-8 once TGTGCCAGCAGCCTCGACGGTAACGAGCAGTACTTC CASSLDGNEQYF
TRBJ2-1 NA TRBV20-1 NA TGCAGTGCTAGGGCGTACAATGAGCAGTTCTTC CSARAYNEQFF
TRBJ1-2 NA TRBV14 NA TGTGCCAGCAGCTTACCCCTGGTGGGCTATGGCTACACCTTC CASSLPLVGYGYTF
TRBJ1-1 NA TRBV9 NA TGTGCCAGCAGCGGGGGCCTGGAGGACCACACTGAAGCTTTCTTT CASSGGLEDHTEAFF
TRBJ2-1 NA TRBV27 NA TGTGCCAGCACCCCTAGGAATCGCCCATACAATGAGCAGTTCTTC CASTPRNRPYNEQFF
TRBJ2-1 TRBD2 TRBV3-1 NA TGTGCCAGCAGTCGCCTAGCGGGGGGTTGGGATGAGCAGTTCTTC CASSRLAGGWDEQFF
TRBJ2-7 TRBD1 TRBV5-4 NA TGTGCCAGCAGCTTGGGGGACAGAGGCTACGAGCAGTACTTC CASSLGDRGYEQYF
TRBJ2-5 NA TRBV7-9 NA TGTGCCAGCAGCTTCGATCCTGACCAGACCCAGTACTTC CASSFDPDQTQYF
TRBJ2-4 TRBD1 TRBV2 once TGTGCCAGCATAAATACCCAGGACAGGGTATTCGGCATTCAGTACTTC CASINTQDRVFGIQYF
TRBJ2-5 NA TRBV9 NA TGTGCCAGCAGCGACTCACTCACCCAAGAGACCCAGTACTTC CASSDSLTQETQYF
TRBJ1-6 NA TRBV19 NA TGTGCCAGTAGTTTCGGGAATTCCAGGACACCCCTCCACTTT CASSFGNSRTPLHF
TRBJ2-5 NA TRBV7-9 few TGTGCCAGCAGCACCGGAGAAGAGACCCAGTACTTC CASSTGEETQYF
TRBJ2-2 NA TRBV29-1 NA TGCAGCGTGAGAACAGCTGCGAACACCGGGGAGCTGTTTTTT CSVRTAANTGELFF
TRBJ1-1 TRBD1 TRBV29-1 NA TGCAGCGTTCAGGGACCCAGGGGGGCTGAAGCTTTCTTT CSVQGPRGAEAFF
TRBJ1-1 NA TRBV6-6 NA TGTGCCAGCAGTTCCCCGATGGACACTGAAGCTTTCTTT CASSSPMDTEAFF
TRBJ1-2 NA TRBV12-3/TRBV12-4 NA TGTGCCAGCAGTCCAGGGGCGGAAGGCTACACCTTC CASSPGAEGYTF
TRBJ2-3 TRBD2 TRBV20-1 NA TGCAGTGCTAGGCTCATACTAGCGGGGGGGAAAGATACGCAGTATTTT CSARLILAGGKDTQYF